Detailed here is one TCR beta chain. The source of the sample is a study of blood T cell repertoires in COVID-19. Study as a whole: T cells, B-cell-depleted T cells, or PBMCs supplied cDNA or gDNA.

Method: immunoSEQ multiplex PCR; TCRdb's copy keeps in-frame clones and lacks some. The data contain some 150,000 clones, about 76% of them singletons. In germline, CDR1 is LNHDA, CDR2 SQIVND (reference sequence). The V and J ends lost 3 bases and 5 bases, in that order; junction bases with no gene match: 7. The CDR3 has 15 amino acids. The sample taken for sequencing was peripheral blood. This chain joins TRBV19 and TRBJ1-5; 7 nucleotides line up with TRBD1. The sequence came from a woman aged 55-69 years with active or convalescent COVID-19. Written as DNA, the CDR3 is TGTGCCAGTAGTATCCCACAGGGGCGTGATCAGCCCCAGCATTTT. Amino acid sequence: CASSIPQGRDQPQHF.